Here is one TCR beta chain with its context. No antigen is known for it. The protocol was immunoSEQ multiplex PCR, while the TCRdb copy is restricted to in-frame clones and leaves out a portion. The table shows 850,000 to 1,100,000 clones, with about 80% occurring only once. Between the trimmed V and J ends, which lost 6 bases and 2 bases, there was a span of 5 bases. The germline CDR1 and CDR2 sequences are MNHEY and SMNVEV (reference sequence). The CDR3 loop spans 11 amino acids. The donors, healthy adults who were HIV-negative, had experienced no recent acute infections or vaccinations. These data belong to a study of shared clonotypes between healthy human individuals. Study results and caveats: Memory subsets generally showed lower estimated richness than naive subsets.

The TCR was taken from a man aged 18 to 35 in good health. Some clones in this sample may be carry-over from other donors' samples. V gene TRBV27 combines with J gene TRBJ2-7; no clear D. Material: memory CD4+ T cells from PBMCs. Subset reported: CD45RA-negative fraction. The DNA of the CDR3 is TGTGCCAGCAGCACCCCCTACGAGCAGTACTTC. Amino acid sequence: CASSTPYEQYF.